Following are 30 T cell receptor beta chains from one sample sequenced in a study of lymphopenia after photon versus proton radiotherapy. The table came from immunoSEQ multiplex PCR; TCRdb's copy has only in-frame clones and leaves some out. The top ten clones hold about a quarter of a sample with around 22,000 clones, more than 75% of them seen once. The sequenced sample was peripheral blood, obtained from a patient treated with photon-based radiotherapy. Source of these receptors: a man in his forties with gastric cancer.

The V and J genes are TRBV9 and TRBJ2-1, with unresolved D. There are 16 residues in the CDR3. Trimming removed 0 bases at V and 0 bases at J, with 10 bases between. Germline V gene data show CDR1 as SGDLS and CDR2 as YYNGEE. The CDR3 sequence: CASSVGRRSSYNEQFF. CDR3 in DNA: TGTGCCAGCAGCGTAGGGCGTCGGTCCTCCTACAATGAGCAGTTCTTC. The full variable domain, its missing parts supplied by reference TRBV9 and TRBJ2-1, is DSGVTQTPKHLITATGQRVTLRCSPRSGDLSVYWYQQSLDQGLQFLIQYYNGEERAKGNILERFSAQQFPDLHSELNLSSLELGDSALYFCASSVGRRSSYNEQFFGPGTRLTVL.

The chain is built from TRBV5-1 and TRBJ1-6; 9 bases align to TRBD1. CDR1 is SGHRS and CDR2 is YFSETQ in the germline V gene. Trimming took 4 bases from V and 9 from J; bases not matched to a gene: 8. CDR3 size: 15 residues. The CDR3 sequence: CASSPRDRVSSPLHF. CDR3 sequence (DNA): TGCGCCAGCAGCCCTCGGGACAGGGTTAGTTCACCCCTCCACTTT.

The rearrangement joins TRBV7-9 to TRBJ2-2, with D perhaps TRBD1 or TRBD2 (5 bases each). The CDR3 extends over 17 amino acids. Deletions cut 6 bases from V and 2 bases from J, with 19 bases between. Germline assignment: CDR1 SEHNR and CDR2 FQNEAQ (reference sequence). CDR3 bases: TGTGCCAGCAGACCGACCTTGGGACGCTCAAACACCGGGGAGCTGTTTTTT. Its translation is CASRPTLGRSNTGELFF.

The rearrangement uses TRBV2 and TRBJ2-3, with TRBD2 matching 10 bases. Germline values: CDR1 SNHLY, CDR2 FYNNEI. V gave up 4 bases and J gave up 3 bases; unmatched junction bases: 1. The CDR3 runs to 14 residues. In nucleotides, the CDR3 is TGTGCCAGCAGTGTAGCGGGGGGAACAGATACGCAGTATTTT. Translated: CASSVAGGTDTQYF.

This chain links TRBV19 with TRBJ2-7, with 10 bases matching TRBD1. This CDR3 is 19 amino acids long. The germline V gene encodes CDR1 LNHDA and CDR2 SQIVND (reference sequence). The J segment lost 3 bases and the V segment lost 1 base, leaving 15 bases of the junction unmatched. CDR3 bases: TGTGCCAGTAGTATAGCTTTATCACCGGACAGGGGGTGGTTCTACGAGCAGTACTTC. Protein sequence: CASSIALSPDRGWFYEQYF. The variable domain in full, with the rest retrieved from reference TRBV19 and TRBJ2-7, is DGGITQSPKYLFRKEGQNVTLSCEQNLNHDAMYWYRQDPGQGLRLIYYSQIVNDFQKGDIAEGYSVSREKKESFPLTVTSAQKNPTAFYLCASSIALSPDRGWFYEQYFGPGTRLTVT.

This chain uses TRBV6-5 with TRBJ2-5; TRBD2 agrees at 8 bases. The CDR3 sequence is 15 residues long. From germline, CDR1 is MNHEY and CDR2 SVGAGI. With 5 bases clipped from V and 7 bases from J, the junction kept 12 bases outside the gene matches. CDR3 DNA sequence: TGTGCCAGCAGTCCCTCCGGGACTAGAAGAGCGACCCAGTACTTC. Protein sequence: CASSPSGTRRATQYF.

This chain uses TRBV10-3 with TRBJ1-3, with a possible D match to TRBD1 (6 bases). The CDR3 extends over 13 amino acids. The germline gives CDR1 ENHRY, CDR2 SYGVKD. The germline V and J ends were trimmed by 6 bases and 3 bases, with 9 bases remaining between them. CDR3 DNA: TGTGCCATCAGGCCGGACAGTGGAAACACCATATATTTT. Protein: CAIRPDSGNTIYF.

The chain is built from TRBV15 and TRBJ1-1; the D is unclear. Germline loops: CDR1 LNHNV, CDR2 YYDKDF (reference sequence). V was pared by 3 bases and J by 0 bases, with 11 bases between. CDR3 length: 15 amino acids. The DNA of the CDR3 is TGTGCCACCAGCAGGGACGGCGACCTGAACACTGAAGCTTTCTTT. It yields the protein CATSRDGDLNTEAFF.

DNA of the CDR3: TGTGCCACCAGCAGAGTTCAGGGGGCCGACACTGAAGCTTTCTTT. This encodes CATSRVQGADTEAFF. This chain connects TRBV15 to TRBJ1-1, with 8 bases lining up with TRBD1. The length of the CDR3 is 15 residues. Germline-derived CDR1 and CDR2 are LNHNV and YYDKDF (reference sequence). V lost 1 base and J lost 3; bases outside the gene matches: 4.

The rearrangement links TRBV4-1 to TRBJ2-5, with D perhaps TRBD2 (6 bases). The V end was cut by 0 bases, the J end by 10 bases, with 18 bases between. CDR1 and CDR2 from the germline V gene are MGHRA and YSYEKL. This CDR3 has 15 amino acids. In DNA form, the CDR3 reads TGCGCCAGCAGCCAAGAAGCGGCGGCACGGGGGATCCAGTACTTC. This codes for CASSQEAAARGIQYF.

The chain carries TRBV5-1 and TRBJ2-7; TRBD1 matches at 7 bases. J was trimmed by 2 bases and V by 4 bases; bases with no gene match: 3. Germline CDR1 and CDR2: SGHRS and YFSETQ. The CDR3 length is 13 residues. DNA for the CDR3: TGCGCCAGCAGCCCGGGACAGACCTACGAGCAGTACTTC. Protein sequence: CASSPGQTYEQYF.

The rearrangement uses TRBV29-1 and TRBJ2-2; maybe TRBD1 (8 bases). Germline V gene sequence: CDR1 SQVTM, CDR2 ANQGSEA. V was clipped by 5 bases and J by 7 bases, with 14 bases between them. The CDR3 spans 13 residues. The CDR3 bases are TGCAGCGTTTGGACAGGGAGGGACGGGGAGCTGTTTTTT. Its translation is CSVWTGRDGELFF.

The gene calls are TRBV10-3 and TRBJ2-5, with TRBD2 matching 8 bases. J gave up 0 bases and V 8 bases, and 5 bases lay outside the gene matches. This CDR3 has 14 amino acids. Germline V gene data show CDR1 as ENHRY and CDR2 as SYGVKD. The CDR3 region has the DNA TGTGCCATCCGGGAGGGCCCGTACCAAGAGACCCAGTACTTC. Residues: CAIREGPYQETQYF.

The chain uses TRBV2 and TRBJ1-2, with D tentatively TRBD1 (6 bases). Per germline, CDR1 SNHLY and CDR2 FYNNEI. The V end was cut by 6 bases, the J end by 0 bases, with 17 bases between. The CDR3 runs to 16 residues. The CDR3 spells CASSGPTGSTNYGYTF. The CDR3 bases are TGTGCCAGCAGCGGACCTACAGGGTCAACTAACTATGGCTACACCTTC.

The V call is TRBV27, the J call TRBJ2-7, with D perhaps matching TRBD1 or TRBD2 (5 bases each). This CDR3 region has 14 residues. Germline CDR1 and CDR2: MNHEY and SMNVEV (reference sequence). With 6 bases removed from V and 4 bases from J, the gap between germline ends came to 16 bases. DNA for the CDR3: TGTGCCAGCAGCCCGCCGGGACGATTTTACGAGCAGTACTTC. Translating it yields CASSPPGRFYEQYF.

The genes are TRBV27 and TRBJ2-1; the match to TRBD1 covers 7 bases. The CDR3 sequence is 14 residues long. J lost 4 bases, V lost 5 bases, and 5 bases had no gene match. CDR1 and CDR2 from the germline V gene are MNHEY and SMNVEV (reference sequence). This chain's CDR3 is CASSTGTVYNEQFF. For the CDR3, the DNA is TGTGCCAGCAGTACCGGGACAGTTTACAATGAGCAGTTCTTC.

This clone has just one count. The gene calls are TRBV11-2 and TRBJ2-3; tentatively, D is TRBD1 or TRBD2 (5 bases each). The CDR3 loop spans 15 amino acids. V was clipped by 5 bases and J by 3 bases, with 15 bases between them. From germline, CDR1 is SGHAT and CDR2 FQNNGV. CDR3 residues: CASSPRGPTTDTQYF. In nucleotides, the CDR3 is TGTGCCAGCAGCCCCCGGGGACCGACGACAGATACGCAGTATTTT.

This chain connects TRBV5-5 to TRBJ1-4; TRBD1 matches at 7 bases. V dropped 2 bases and J dropped 8; count of bases not matched to a gene: 15. The V gene's germline CDR1 is SGHKS and CDR2 YYEKEE (reference sequence). CDR3 length: 17 residues. CDR3 amino acids: CASSFGFPTGVSEKLFF. Written as DNA, the CDR3 is TGTGCCAGCAGCTTTGGGTTCCCCACAGGGGTTTCAGAAAAACTGTTTTTT. Full variable domain (missing parts from reference TRBV5-5 and TRBJ1-4): DAGVTQSPTHLIKTRGQQVTLRCSPISGHKSVSWYQQVLGQGPQFIFQYYEKEERGRGNFPDRFSARQFPNYSSELNVNALLLGDSALYLCASSFGFPTGVSEKLFFGSGTQLSVL.

The chain joins TRBV7-9 to TRBJ1-2; 7 nucleotides line up with TRBD1. This CDR3 comprises 14 residues. Per germline, CDR1 SEHNR and CDR2 FQNEAQ (reference sequence). The trim removed 2 bases at V and 7 bases at J, leaving 7 bases unmatched. CDR3 DNA sequence: TGTGCCAGCAGCTTAACAGGGGAGGAGGGTGGCTACACCTTC. This translates into CASSLTGEEGGYTF.

The chain carries TRBV2 and TRBJ1-6; D ambiguous. V dropped 9 bases and J dropped 7 bases, with 13 bases sitting between them. The CDR3 runs 13 residues. CDR1 SNHLY and CDR2 FYNNEI come from the germline V gene. CDR3 protein: CARAQGGNSPLHF. As DNA, the CDR3 is TGTGCCAGGGCCCAAGGAGGGAATTCACCCCTCCACTTT.

J is TRBJ2-3 and V is TRBV14; D is unclear. The V end was cut by 2 bases, the J end by 7 bases, with 7 bases between. Germline-derived CDR1 and CDR2 are SGHDN and FVKESK. This CDR3 comprises 12 residues. The CDR3 here is CASSQLGNTQYF. The CDR3, as DNA: TGTGCCAGCAGCCAATTGGGAAATACGCAGTATTTT.

This chain uses TRBV2 with TRBJ1-2, with D maybe TRBD1 (5 bases). V was cut by 5 bases and J by 4 bases, with 11 bases left in between. Germline CDR1 reads SNHLY; CDR2 reads FYNNEI. CDR3 length: 13 residues. CDR3 region: CASSSDGTYGYTF. CDR3 nucleotide sequence: TGTGCCAGCAGTAGCGATGGGACCTATGGCTACACCTTC.

This chain connects TRBV5-1 to TRBJ1-3, with D maybe TRBD1 (6 bases). The V and J ends lost 4 bases and 0 bases respectively, with 14 bases between them. The CDR3 runs to 16 residues. Germline CDR1 SGHRS, CDR2 YFSETQ. CDR3 amino acids: CASSLQGSYSGNTIYF. The CDR3 nucleotides read TGCGCCAGCAGCCTACAGGGTTCTTACTCTGGAAACACCATATATTTT.

The chain joins TRBV14 to TRBJ2-5, with D uncertain. Trimming took 4 bases from V and 9 from J, leaving 12 bases between them. Germline-derived CDR1 and CDR2 are SGHDN and FVKESK. The CDR3 covers 12 residues. The CDR3 here is CASSLPKRAQYF. DNA of the CDR3: TGTGCCAGCAGCCTCCCTAAAAGGGCCCAGTACTTC.

This clone is medium-sized within its sample. The chain combines TRBV7-2 with TRBJ1-6; TRBD1 might be the D (6 bases). Germline V gene sequence: CDR1 SGHTA, CDR2 FQGNSA. The CDR3 runs 17 residues. Trimming shortened V by 5 bases and J by 7 bases, and 21 bases separated the two germline ends. The CDR3: CASSRPPTRGHNSPLHF. In DNA, the CDR3 is TGTGCCAGCAGCAGACCCCCGACCAGGGGACACAATTCACCCCTCCACTTT.

The table lists this clone with a few counts. The CDR3: CASSSRDTDNSPLHF. CDR3 DNA: TGTGCCAGCAGCTCCCGGGACACCGATAATTCACCCCTCCACTTT. The rearrangement joins TRBV11-1 to TRBJ1-6, with a weak D call TRBD1 (6 bases). Germline CDR1 is SGHAT and CDR2 is FQDESV (reference sequence). V was pared by 4 bases and J by 5 bases, with 12 bases between. The CDR3 has 15 amino acids.

The V gene is TRBV19, the J gene TRBJ2-4; TRBD1 or TRBD2 may be the D gene (5 bases each). The CDR3 loop spans 16 amino acids. Germline-derived CDR1 and CDR2 are LNHDA and SQIVND (reference sequence). Trimming pared 6 bases from V and 1 base from J, leaving 16 bases between. In DNA form, the CDR3 reads TGTGCCAGTAGCCCCACCGGGACCGTCGCCAAAAACATTCAGTACTTC. Its translation is CASSPTGTVAKNIQYF.

This clone has only a few counts. The V and J genes are TRBV29-1 and TRBJ1-1, with D hard to call. The germline V and J ends were trimmed by 4 bases and 4 bases, with 7 bases remaining between them. CDR3 length: 11 amino acids. Germline assignment: CDR1 SQVTM and CDR2 ANQGSEA. This CDR3 is CSVGVLTEAFF. The CDR3 coding sequence is TGCAGCGTTGGGGTGCTCACTGAAGCTTTCTTT.

As regards this clone: Other DNA sequences in this sample translate to the same CDR3. The chain couples TRBV6-6 to TRBJ1-2; TRBD1 might be the D (6 bases). Per the germline V gene, CDR1 is MNHNY and CDR2 is SVGAGI (reference sequence). CDR3 size: 13 residues. Trimming removed 0 bases from V and 8 bases from J, with 10 bases in between. CDR3 loop: CASSYSQGKGYTF. The CDR3 nucleotides read TGTGCCAGCAGTTACTCACAGGGTAAAGGCTACACCTTC.

The V gene is TRBV7-2, the J gene TRBJ1-5; a weak D match, TRBD1 (6 bases). The ends were cut back, 3 bases at V and 6 bases at J, with 12 bases in the middle. Germline CDR1 reads SGHTA; CDR2 reads FQGNSA. This CDR3 spans 14 amino acids. The CDR3 sequence is CASSLGRGGQPQHF. CDR3 nucleotides: TGTGCCAGCAGCTTGGGCAGGGGAGGTCAGCCCCAGCATTTT.